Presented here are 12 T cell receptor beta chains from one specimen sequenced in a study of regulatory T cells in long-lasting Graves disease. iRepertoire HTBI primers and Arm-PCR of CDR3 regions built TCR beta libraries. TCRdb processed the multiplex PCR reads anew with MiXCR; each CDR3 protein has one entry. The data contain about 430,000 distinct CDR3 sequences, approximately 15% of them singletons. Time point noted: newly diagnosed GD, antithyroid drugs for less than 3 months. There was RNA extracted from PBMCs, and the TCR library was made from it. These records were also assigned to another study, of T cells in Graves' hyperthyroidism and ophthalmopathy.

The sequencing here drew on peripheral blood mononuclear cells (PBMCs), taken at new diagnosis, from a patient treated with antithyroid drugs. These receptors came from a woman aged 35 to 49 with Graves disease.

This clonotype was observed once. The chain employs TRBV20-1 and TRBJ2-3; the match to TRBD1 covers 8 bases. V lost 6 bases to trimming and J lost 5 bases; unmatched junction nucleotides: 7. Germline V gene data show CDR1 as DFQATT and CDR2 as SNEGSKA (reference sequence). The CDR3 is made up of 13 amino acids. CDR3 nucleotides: TGCAGTGCGGCAGGGGGCATGGTAGATACGCAGTATTTT. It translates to CSAAGGMVDTQYF.

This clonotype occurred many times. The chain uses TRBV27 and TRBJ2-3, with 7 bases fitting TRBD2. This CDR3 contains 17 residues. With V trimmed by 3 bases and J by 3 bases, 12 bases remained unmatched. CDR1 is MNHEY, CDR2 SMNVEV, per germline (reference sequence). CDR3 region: CASSFVGRASKTDTQYF. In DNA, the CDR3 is TGTGCCAGCAGTTTTGTGGGGAGGGCGAGTAAGACAGATACGCAGTATTTT.

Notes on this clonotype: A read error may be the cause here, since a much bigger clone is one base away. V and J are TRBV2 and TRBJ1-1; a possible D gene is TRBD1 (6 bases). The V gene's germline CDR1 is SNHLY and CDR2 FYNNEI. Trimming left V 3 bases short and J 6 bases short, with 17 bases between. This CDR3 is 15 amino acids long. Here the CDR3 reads CASSDTGPPGAEAFF. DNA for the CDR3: TGTGCCAGCAGTGACACAGGACCCCCAGGGGCTGAAGCTTTCTTT.

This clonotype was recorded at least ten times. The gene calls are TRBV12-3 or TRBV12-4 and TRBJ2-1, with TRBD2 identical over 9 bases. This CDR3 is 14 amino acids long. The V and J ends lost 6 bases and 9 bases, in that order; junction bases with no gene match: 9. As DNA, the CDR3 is TGTGCCAGCAGCCGTCAGCGGGAGGAGGGTGAGCAGTTCTTC. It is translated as CASSRQREEGEQFF.

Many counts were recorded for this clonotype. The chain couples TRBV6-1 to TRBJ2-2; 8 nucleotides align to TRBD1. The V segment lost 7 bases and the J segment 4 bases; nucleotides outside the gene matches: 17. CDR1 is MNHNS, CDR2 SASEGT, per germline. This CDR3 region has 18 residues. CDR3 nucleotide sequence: TGTGCCAGCAAGAAGATATGGGCAGGGGGCGCCGTCACCGGGGAGCTGTTTTTT. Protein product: CASKKIWAGGAVTGELFF.

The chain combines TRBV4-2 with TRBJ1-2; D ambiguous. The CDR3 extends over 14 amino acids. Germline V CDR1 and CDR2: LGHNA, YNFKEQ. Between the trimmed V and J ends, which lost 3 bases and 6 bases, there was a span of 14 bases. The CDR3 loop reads CASSHVLGSDGYTF. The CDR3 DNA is TGTGCCAGCAGCCACGTCCTCGGGTCGGATGGCTACACCTTC.

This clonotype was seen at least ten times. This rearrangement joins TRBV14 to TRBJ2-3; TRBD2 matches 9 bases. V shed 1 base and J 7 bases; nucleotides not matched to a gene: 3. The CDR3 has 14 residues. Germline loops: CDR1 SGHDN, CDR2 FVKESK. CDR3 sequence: CASSQALAGNTQYF. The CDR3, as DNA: TGTGCCAGCAGCCAAGCCCTAGCGGGGAATACGCAGTATTTT.

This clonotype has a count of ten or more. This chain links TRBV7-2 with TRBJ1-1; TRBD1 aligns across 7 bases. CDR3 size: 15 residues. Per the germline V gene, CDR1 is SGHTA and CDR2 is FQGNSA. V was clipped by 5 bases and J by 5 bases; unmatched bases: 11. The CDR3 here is CASSPDRDRATEAFF. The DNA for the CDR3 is TGTGCCAGCAGCCCAGACCGGGACAGAGCGACTGAAGCTTTCTTT.

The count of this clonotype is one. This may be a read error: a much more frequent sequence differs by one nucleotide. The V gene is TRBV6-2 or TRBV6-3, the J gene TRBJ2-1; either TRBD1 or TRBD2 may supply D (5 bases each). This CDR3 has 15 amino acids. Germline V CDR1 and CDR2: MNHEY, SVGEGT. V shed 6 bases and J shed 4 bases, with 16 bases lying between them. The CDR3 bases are TGTGCCAGCAGCCTCGGGGCGGAAGAGTACAATGAGCAGTTCTTC. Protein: CASSLGAEEYNEQFF.

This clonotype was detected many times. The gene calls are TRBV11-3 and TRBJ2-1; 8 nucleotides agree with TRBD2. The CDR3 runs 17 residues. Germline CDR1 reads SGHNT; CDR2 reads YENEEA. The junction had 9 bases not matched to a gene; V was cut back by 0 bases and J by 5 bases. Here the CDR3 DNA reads TGTGCCAGCAGCTTAGACCCGCTTCTGCGGGGGGACAATGAGCAGTTCTTC. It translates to CASSLDPLLRGDNEQFF.

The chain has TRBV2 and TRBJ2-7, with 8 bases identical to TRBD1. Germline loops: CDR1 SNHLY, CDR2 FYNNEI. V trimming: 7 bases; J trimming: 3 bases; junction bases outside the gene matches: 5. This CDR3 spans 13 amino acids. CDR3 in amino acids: CASMNDRGYEQYF. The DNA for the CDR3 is TGTGCCAGCATGAATGACAGGGGCTACGAGCAGTACTTC.

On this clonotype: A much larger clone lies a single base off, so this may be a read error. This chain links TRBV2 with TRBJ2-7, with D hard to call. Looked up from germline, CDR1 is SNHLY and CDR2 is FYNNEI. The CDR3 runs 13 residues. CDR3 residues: CASNEVSRNEQYF. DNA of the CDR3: TGTGCCAGCAATGAAGTCTCGCGGAACGAGCAGTACTTC.